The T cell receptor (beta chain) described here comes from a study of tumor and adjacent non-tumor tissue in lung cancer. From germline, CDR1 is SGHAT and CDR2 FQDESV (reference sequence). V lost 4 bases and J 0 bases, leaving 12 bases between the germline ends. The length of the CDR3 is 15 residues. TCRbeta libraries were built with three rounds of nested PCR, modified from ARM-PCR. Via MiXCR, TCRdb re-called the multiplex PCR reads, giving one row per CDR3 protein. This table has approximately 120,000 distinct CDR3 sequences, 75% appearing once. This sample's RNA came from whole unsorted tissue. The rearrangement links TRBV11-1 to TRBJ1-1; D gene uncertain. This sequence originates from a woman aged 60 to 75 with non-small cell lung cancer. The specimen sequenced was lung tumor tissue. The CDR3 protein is CASSSPAKLNTEAFF. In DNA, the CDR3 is TGTGCCAGCAGCTCCCCGGCAAAACTGAACACTGAAGCTTTCTTT.